This TCR beta chain was profiled in a study of long-term antiretroviral therapy in people with HIV. In the study overall: The earliest samples came from an era when ART typically awaited falling CD4 counts.

This CDR3 spans 14 amino acids. V lost 3 bases to trimming and J lost 2 bases; unmatched junction nucleotides: 1. The germline gives CDR1 MDHEN, CDR2 SYDVKM. Survey level was the resolution at which the v3.0 immunoSEQ assay ran. Measured with immunoSEQ multiplex PCR; TCRdb has only the in-frame clones, and not every one. Of some 33,000 clones listed, over 70% are singletons. The sequenced sample was unsorted PBMCs, obtained 0.6 years after starting antiretroviral therapy. The chain is built from TRBV28 and TRBJ1-5; 7 bases are a match to TRBD1. The sequence came from a young man with HIV. The CDR3 sequence: CASSFGQGNQPQHF. Written as DNA, the CDR3 is TGTGCCAGCAGTTTCGGACAGGGCAATCAGCCCCAGCATTTT.